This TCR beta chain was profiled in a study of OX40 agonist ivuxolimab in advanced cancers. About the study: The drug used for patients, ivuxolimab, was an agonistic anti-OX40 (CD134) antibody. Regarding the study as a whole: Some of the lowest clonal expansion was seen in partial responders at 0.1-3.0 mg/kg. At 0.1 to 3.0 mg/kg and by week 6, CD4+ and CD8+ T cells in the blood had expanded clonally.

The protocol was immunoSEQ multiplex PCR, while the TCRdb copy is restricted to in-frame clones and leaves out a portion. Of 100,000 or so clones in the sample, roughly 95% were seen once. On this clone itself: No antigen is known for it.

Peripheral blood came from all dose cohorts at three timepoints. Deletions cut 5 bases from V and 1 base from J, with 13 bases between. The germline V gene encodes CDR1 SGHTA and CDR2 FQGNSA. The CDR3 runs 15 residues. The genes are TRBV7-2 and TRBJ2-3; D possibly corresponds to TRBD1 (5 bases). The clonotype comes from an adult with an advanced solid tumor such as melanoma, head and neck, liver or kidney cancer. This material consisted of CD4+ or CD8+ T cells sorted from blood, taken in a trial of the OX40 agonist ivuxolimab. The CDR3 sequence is CASSTTGDRTDTQYF. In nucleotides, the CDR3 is TGTGCCAGCAGCACAACAGGAGACCGCACAGATACGCAGTATTTT. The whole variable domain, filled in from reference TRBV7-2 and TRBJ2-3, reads GAGVSQSPSNKVTEKGKDVELRCDPISGHTALYWYRQSLGQGLEFLIYFQGNSAPDKSGLPSDRFSAERTGGSVSTLTIQRTQQEDSAVYLCASSTTGDRTDTQYFGPGTRLTVL.